The clone carrying this T cell receptor beta chain has ten or more counts. Its target is unknown. This record comes from a study of CD8+CD57+ T cells in acquired aplastic anemia. Study context: CD4+ and CD8+ cells, once sorted, gave DNA averaging approximately 3.4 ug. The study, taken as a whole, reports: In common between the patients and the controls were some 28 CD8+ CDR3 sequences.

Genomic DNA, serving as template, underwent TCR beta VDJ and CDR3 profiling. TCRdb ran MiXCR on the reads and lists one entry per CDR3 protein. This sample yields nearly 60,000 distinct CDR3 sequences, of which approximately 50% are seen a single time; roughly 15% belongs to the top ten. The authors sequenced patients whose flow cytometry had shown CD8+CD57+ cell expansion. The diagnosis in all patients was severe acquired aplastic anemia. Germline lookup yields CDR1 MNHNS and CDR2 SASEGT. The CDR3 contains 15 residues. Trimming pared 5 bases from V and 7 bases from J, leaving 18 bases between. The TCR originated in a human donor with aplastic anemia. The sample taken for sequencing was sorted CD4+, CD8+, or CD8+CD57+ T cells (not recorded which) from PBMCs. J is TRBJ1-5 and V is TRBV6-1; D is perhaps TRBD1 (6 bases). The CDR3 spells CASSTGPEGEQPQHF. The DNA for the CDR3 is TGTGCCAGCAGTACCGGGCCCGAGGGGGAACAGCCCCAGCATTTT.